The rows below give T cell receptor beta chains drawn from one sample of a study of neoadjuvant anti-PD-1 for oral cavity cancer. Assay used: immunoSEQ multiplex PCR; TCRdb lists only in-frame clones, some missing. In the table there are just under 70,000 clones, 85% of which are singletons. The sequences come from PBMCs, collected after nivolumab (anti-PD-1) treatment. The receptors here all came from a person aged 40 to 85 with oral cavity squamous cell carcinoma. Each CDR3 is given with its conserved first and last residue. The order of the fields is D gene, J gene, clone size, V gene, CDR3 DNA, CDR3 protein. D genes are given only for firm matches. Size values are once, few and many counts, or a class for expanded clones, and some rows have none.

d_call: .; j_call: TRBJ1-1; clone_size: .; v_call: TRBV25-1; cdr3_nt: TGTGCCAGCTCGCAAGGCACTGAAGCTTTCTTT; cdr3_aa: CASSQGTEAFF
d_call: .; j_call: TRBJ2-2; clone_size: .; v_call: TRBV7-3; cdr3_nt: TGTGCCAGCAGCCCGTCGACTGGGACCGGGGAGCTGTTTTTT; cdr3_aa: CASSPSTGTGELFF
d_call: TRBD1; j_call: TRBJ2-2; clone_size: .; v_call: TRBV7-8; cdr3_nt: TGTGCCAGCAGCTGGGGACAGGGGGCGAACACCGGGGAGCTGTTTTTT; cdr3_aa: CASSWGQGANTGELFF
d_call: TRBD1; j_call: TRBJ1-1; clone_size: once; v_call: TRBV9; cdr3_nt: TGTGCCAGCAGCGTAGAACCCGCCGGACAGGGGTTGGGAACTGAAGCTTTCTTT; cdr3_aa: CASSVEPAGQGLGTEAFF
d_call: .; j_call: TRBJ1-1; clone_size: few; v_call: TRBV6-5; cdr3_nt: TGTGCCAGCAGAAGCTTGAACACTGAAGCTTTCTTT; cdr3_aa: CASRSLNTEAFF
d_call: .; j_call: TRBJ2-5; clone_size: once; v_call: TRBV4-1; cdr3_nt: TGCGCCAGCAGCCAAGATACGGACACCTCCAGGACCCAGTACTTC; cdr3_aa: CASSQDTDTSRTQYF
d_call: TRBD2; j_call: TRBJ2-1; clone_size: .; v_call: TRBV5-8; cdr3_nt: TGTGCCAGCAGCCCTTCACTGACTAGCGGGAGTATCTACAATGAGCAGTTCTTC; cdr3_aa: CASSPSLTSGSIYNEQFF
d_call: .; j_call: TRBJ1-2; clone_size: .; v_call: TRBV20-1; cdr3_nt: TGCAGTGCGGCAGAGGACTATGGCTACACCTTC; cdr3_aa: CSAAEDYGYTF
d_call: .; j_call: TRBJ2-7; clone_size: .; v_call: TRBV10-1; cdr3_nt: TGCGCCAGCAGTGGACCCCCGTCCTACGAGCAGTACTTC; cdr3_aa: CASSGPPSYEQYF
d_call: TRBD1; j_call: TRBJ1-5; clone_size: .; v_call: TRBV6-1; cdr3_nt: TGTGCCAGCAGGGACCAGGGGGCAAGCAATCAGCCCCAGCATTTT; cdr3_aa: CASRDQGASNQPQHF
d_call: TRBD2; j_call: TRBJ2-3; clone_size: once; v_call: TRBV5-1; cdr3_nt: TGCGCCAGCAGCTTGGACCTACTAGCGGCTAGCACAGATACGCAGTATTTT; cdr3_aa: CASSLDLLAASTDTQYF
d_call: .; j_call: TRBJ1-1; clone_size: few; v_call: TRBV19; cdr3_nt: TGTGCCAGTACAGACCTCGGGACTGAAGCTTTCTTT; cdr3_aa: CASTDLGTEAFF
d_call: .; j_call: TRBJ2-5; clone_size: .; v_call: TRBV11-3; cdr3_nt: TGTGCCAGCAGCCAAGGGGGTAAAGAGACCCAGTACTTC; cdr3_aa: CASSQGGKETQYF
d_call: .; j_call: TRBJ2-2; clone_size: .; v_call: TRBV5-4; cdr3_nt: TGTGCCAGCAGCCGAGACCTAACAGGGTTGGACACCGGGGAGCTGTTTTTT; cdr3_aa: CASSRDLTGLDTGELFF
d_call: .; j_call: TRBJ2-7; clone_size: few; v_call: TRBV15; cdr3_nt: TGTGCCACCAGCAGAGACAGACAGAGCTCCTACGAGCAGTACTTC; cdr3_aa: CATSRDRQSSYEQYF
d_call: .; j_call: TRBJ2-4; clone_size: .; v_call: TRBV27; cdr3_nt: TGTGCCAGCAGTCCAACTCTATCGGCCAAAAACATTCAGTACTTC; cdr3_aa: CASSPTLSAKNIQYF
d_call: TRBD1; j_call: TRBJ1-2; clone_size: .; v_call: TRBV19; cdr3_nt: TGTGCCAGTGGGACGACAGGGGTTACTAACTATGGCTACACCTTC; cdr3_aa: CASGTTGVTNYGYTF
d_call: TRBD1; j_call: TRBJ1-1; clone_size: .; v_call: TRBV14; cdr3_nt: TGTGCCAGCAGCCAAGGTCGGACAGGGGGCACTGAAGCTTTCTTT; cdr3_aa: CASSQGRTGGTEAFF
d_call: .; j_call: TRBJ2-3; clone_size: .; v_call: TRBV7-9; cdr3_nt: TGTGCCAGCAGCCTAGGGACCCCAGATACGCAGTATTTT; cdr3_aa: CASSLGTPDTQYF
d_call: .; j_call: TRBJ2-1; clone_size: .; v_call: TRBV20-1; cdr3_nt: TGCAGTCACCGGACCTCCGGGAGGCAGTTCTTC; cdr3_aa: CSHRTSGRQFF
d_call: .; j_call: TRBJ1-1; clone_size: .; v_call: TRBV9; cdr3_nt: TGTGCCAGCAGCGGCGGGACTCCGAACACTGAAGCTTTCTTT; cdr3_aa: CASSGGTPNTEAFF
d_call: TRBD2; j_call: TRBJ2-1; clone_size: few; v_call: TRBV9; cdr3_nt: TGTGCCAGCAGCCCCCGACTAGCGGGAGATGAGCAGTTCTTC; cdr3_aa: CASSPRLAGDEQFF